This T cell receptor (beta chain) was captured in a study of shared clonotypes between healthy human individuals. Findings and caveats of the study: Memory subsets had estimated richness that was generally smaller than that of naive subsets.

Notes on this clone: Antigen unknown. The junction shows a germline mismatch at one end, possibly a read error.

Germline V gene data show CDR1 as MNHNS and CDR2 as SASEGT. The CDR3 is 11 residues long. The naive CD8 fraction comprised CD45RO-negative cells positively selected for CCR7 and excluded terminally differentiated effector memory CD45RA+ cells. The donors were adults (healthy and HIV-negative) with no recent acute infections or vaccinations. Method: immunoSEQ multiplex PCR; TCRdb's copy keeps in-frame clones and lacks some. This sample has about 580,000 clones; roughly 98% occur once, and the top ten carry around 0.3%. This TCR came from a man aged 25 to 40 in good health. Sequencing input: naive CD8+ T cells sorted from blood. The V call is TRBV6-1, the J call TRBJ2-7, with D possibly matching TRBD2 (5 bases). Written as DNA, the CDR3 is TGCGGCTCGGACGGGGCCTACGAGCAGTACTTC. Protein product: CGSDGAYEQYF.